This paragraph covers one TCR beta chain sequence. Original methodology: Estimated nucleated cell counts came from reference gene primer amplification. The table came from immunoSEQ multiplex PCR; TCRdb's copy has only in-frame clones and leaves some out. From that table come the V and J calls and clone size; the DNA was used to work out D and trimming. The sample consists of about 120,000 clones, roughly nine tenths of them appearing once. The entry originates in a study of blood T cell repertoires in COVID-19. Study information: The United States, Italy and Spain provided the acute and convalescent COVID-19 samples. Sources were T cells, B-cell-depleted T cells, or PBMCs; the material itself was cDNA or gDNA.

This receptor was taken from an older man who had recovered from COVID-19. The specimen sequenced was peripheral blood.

CDR3 loop: CASSMDRGWVGELFF. CDR3 nucleotide sequence: TGTGCCAGCAGTATGGACAGGGGATGGGTCGGGGAGCTGTTTTTT. The rearrangement uses TRBV2 and TRBJ2-2; 9 nucleotides match TRBD1. Per the germline V gene, CDR1 is SNHLY and CDR2 is FYNNEI. J lost 7 bases, V lost 5 bases, and 8 bases had no gene match. This CDR3 is built from 15 residues.